The rows below give T cell receptor beta chains drawn from one sample of a study of cytomegalovirus exposure and HLA in healthy donors. Data came from immunoSEQ multiplex PCR; TCRdb stores just in-frame clones and leaves some out. The sample lists about 160,000 clones; 80% to 90% were seen once. The sequencing input was PBMCs. The source is a woman under 40 in good health and CMV-seronegative. Each CDR3 is given with its conserved first and last residue. D genes are given only for firm matches. Clone size is given for some rows only: seen once, a few or many times, or a class if the clone is expanded.

v_call,j_call,d_call,clone_size,cdr3_nt,cdr3_aa
TRBV13,TRBJ2-5,TRBD1,-,TGTGCCAGCAGCGGTGACAGGGAACAAGAGACCCAGTACTTC,CASSGDREQETQYF
TRBV7-9,TRBJ2-2,TRBD2,once,TGTGCAGCCAGCGGGAGGGCGGACACCGGGGAGCTGTTTTTT,CAASGRADTGELFF
TRBV7-6,TRBJ1-4,-,-,TGTGCCAGCAGCTTAGTCCTCTCCCGCGGTGAAAAACTGTTTTTT,CASSLVLSRGEKLFF
TRBV13,TRBJ1-2,-,once,TGTGCCAGCAGCTTTCACAGGGATGGCTACACCTTC,CASSFHRDGYTF
TRBV27,TRBJ1-4,-,-,TGTGCCAGCACTCCGCTGAAGACCCTGGGAGTTGAAAAACTGTTTTTT,CASTPLKTLGVEKLFF
TRBV29-1,TRBJ1-2,-,-,TGCAGCGTTCCCAGAACGCAAAACTATGGCTACACCTTC,CSVPRTQNYGYTF
TRBV27,TRBJ2-7,TRBD2,-,TGTGCCAGCAGTTTAAAGGGAATTATAGCGGGCCCTCAAGTGCAGTACTTC,CASSLKGIIAGPQVQYF
TRBV18,TRBJ2-3,TRBD2,few,TGTGCCAGCTCACCTTTGGCGGGGGGAAGCACAGATACGCAGTATTTT,CASSPLAGGSTDTQYF
TRBV27,TRBJ2-3,TRBD1,-,TGTGCCAGCAGTTTCCGCGGACAGGGAAGGTCAGATACGCAGTATTTT,CASSFRGQGRSDTQYF
TRBV23-1,TRBJ2-7,TRBD1,-,TGCGCGAGGAAAGTTAGAGGGGACAGGAAAGACTTC,CARKVRGDRKDF
TRBV11-2,TRBJ2-7,-,-,TGTGCCAGCAGCCTCTATGGCTCCGGCTCCTACGAGCAGTACTTC,CASSLYGSGSYEQYF
TRBV6-6,TRBJ1-5,TRBD1,-,TGTGCCAGCAGACTTGGACAGGGAGGTCAGCCCCAGCATTTT,CASRLGQGGQPQHF
TRBV14,TRBJ1-6,-,-,TGTGCCAGCAGCCGGGACACGACTATCTCACCCCTCCACTTT,CASSRDTTISPLHF
TRBV11-2,TRBJ2-7,TRBD1,few,TGTGCCAGCAGCTTTGCCAGGACAGGAAGCTCCTACGAGCAGTACTTC,CASSFARTGSSYEQYF
TRBV10-1,TRBJ2-2,TRBD1,-,TGCGCCAGCAGCCTGGGACAGGGGAACACCGGGGAGCTGTTTTTT,CASSLGQGNTGELFF
TRBV2,TRBJ2-3,-,once,TGTGCCAGCAGTGGGGGGGGCAGGGGAACGGATACGCAGTATTTT,CASSGGGRGTDTQYF
TRBV7-7,TRBJ2-2,-,-,TGTGCCAGCAGCTTAGCCAGTGGACATCGAGGACTATCCACCGGGGAGCTGTTTTTT,CASSLASGHRGLSTGELFF
TRBV4-2,TRBJ2-7,-,-,TGTGCCAGCAGCCAAGATATGAGGATTCGGCAGTACTTC,CASSQDMRIRQYF
TRBV27,TRBJ2-5,TRBD2,-,TGTGCCAGCAGCCTCAGGACTAGCGGGGCAGTGGGGGGACAAGAGACCCAGTACTTC,CASSLRTSGAVGGQETQYF
TRBV29-1,TRBJ1-1,-,-,TGCAGCGTGGTAGGGTATGAAGCTTTCTTT,CSVVGYEAFF
TRBV28,TRBJ1-1,-,medium-sized,TGTGCCAGCAGTTTTTGGCTCATGAACACTGAAGCTTTCTTT,CASSFWLMNTEAFF
TRBV4-3,TRBJ2-3,TRBD1,-,TGCGCCAGCACCGACAGGGGCGCAGATACGCAGTATTTT,CASTDRGADTQYF
TRBV15,TRBJ2-7,TRBD1,-,TGTGCCACCAGCAGGACAGGGGGGGCTTACGAGCAGTACTTC,CATSRTGGAYEQYF
TRBV6-5,TRBJ2-5,-,-,TGTGCCAGCAGTACCCAAGAGACCCAGTACTTC,CASSTQETQYF
TRBV9,TRBJ2-1,TRBD2,-,TGTGCCAGCAGCTCTGCTGGGACTAGCGGGGCGGTTGAGCAGTTCTTC,CASSSAGTSGAVEQFF
TRBV4-2,TRBJ2-1,TRBD2,-,TGTGCCAGCAGCCAAGGTCCTAGCGGGGGGGACAATGAGCAGTTCTTC,CASSQGPSGGDNEQFF
TRBV15,TRBJ2-7,-,-,TGTGCCACCAGCAGAGTAAGTGGGGCGTTAAGCTCCTACGAGCAGTACTTC,CATSRVSGALSSYEQYF
TRBV29-1,TRBJ2-3,TRBD2,-,TGCAGCGTTTGCTGGCGGGAGGTTTGGGGCACAGATACGCAGTATTTT,CSVCWREVWGTDTQYF
TRBV4-2,TRBJ2-7,-,few,TGTGCCAGCAGCCAAGACGGGACGCCAAGCTCCTACGAGCAGTACTTC,CASSQDGTPSSYEQYF